This entry lists 7 T cell receptor beta chains sequenced from one sample in a study of neurological immune-mediated disorders. TCRdb itself ran the 5' RACE reads through MiXCR, one entry per CDR3 protein. There are 78,000 or so distinct CDR3 sequences in the sample; roughly 4.7% occur only once, and roughly 2.4% lies in the top ten. The specimen sequenced was PBMCs. The receptors stem from a woman in her thirties with multiple sclerosis.

In its sample, this clonotype was seen many times. The chain has TRBV10-3 and TRBJ2-2; 7 bases map to TRBD2. With 5 bases clipped from V and 0 bases from J, the junction kept 6 bases outside the gene matches. Germline V gene sequence: CDR1 ENHRY, CDR2 SYGVKD. The CDR3 has 16 residues. Here the CDR3 DNA reads TGTGCCATCAGTATTAATAGCGGGTCGAACACCGGGGAGCTGTTTTTT. This sequence encodes CAISINSGSNTGELFF.

This clonotype was detected only a few times. J is TRBJ2-7 and V is TRBV12-3 or TRBV12-4; 9 nucleotides align to TRBD1. The V segment lost 6 bases and the J segment 5 bases; nucleotides outside the gene matches: 8. CDR3 length equals 14 residues. CDR3 DNA sequence: TGTGCCAGCAGCAAGGGACAGGGTAATGACGAGCAGTACTTC. Translation: CASSKGQGNDEQYF.

In its sample, this clonotype was seen many times. The chain links TRBV18 to TRBJ2-7, with 8 bases identical to TRBD1. Germline-derived CDR1 and CDR2 are KGHSH and LQKENI. V lost 5 bases and J lost 2; bases outside the gene matches: 2. This CDR3 comprises 13 residues. The CDR3 region has the DNA TGTGCCAGCTCAACGGACAGGGCCTACGAGCAGTACGTC. Translation gives CASSTDRAYEQYV.

This clonotype has a count of ten or more. The chain employs TRBV20-1 and TRBJ2-7; D uncertain. This CDR3 is 11 amino acids long. Between the trimmed V and J ends, which lost 8 bases and 4 bases, there was a span of 12 bases. Germline V lookup: CDR1 DFQATT, CDR2 SNEGSKA (reference sequence). CDR3 amino acids: CSMLSEYEQYF. CDR3 DNA: TGCAGTATGCTCTCGGAATACGAGCAGTACTTC.

This clonotype has a count of ten or more. CDR3 amino acids: CSARVSRLGSYGYTF. CDR3 bases: TGCAGTGCTAGAGTGTCGAGGTTGGGATCCTATGGCTACACCTTC. The V gene is TRBV20-1, the J gene TRBJ1-2; D is unresolved. Between the trimmed V and J ends, which lost 1 base and 4 bases, there was a span of 16 bases. This CDR3 is 15 amino acids long. CDR1 and CDR2 from the germline V gene are DFQATT and SNEGSKA (reference sequence).

This clonotype was counted a few times. One base away lies a much larger clone, so this may be a sequencing read error. The CDR3 region has the DNA TGTGCCAGCAGCTTCGGGTACACCGGGGAGCTGTTTTTT. This sequence encodes CASSFGYTGELFF. The chain recombines TRBV5-5 with TRBJ2-2; unclear D gene. Germline CDR1 and CDR2: SGHKS and YYEKEE (reference sequence). There are 13 residues in the CDR3. V gave up 2 bases and J gave up 3 bases, with 5 bases separating them.

Many counts were recorded for this clonotype. This sequence joins TRBV27 and TRBJ2-1; D gene unclear. Trimming stripped 5 bases from V and 4 bases from J, with 12 bases between. In germline, CDR1 is MNHEY, CDR2 SMNVEV (reference sequence). The CDR3 is made up of 14 amino acids. CDR3 nucleotides: TGTGCCAGCAGTGAACGGCTTACTTACAATGAGCAGTTCTTC. Encoded protein: CASSERLTYNEQFF.